The clone carrying this T cell receptor (beta chain) was detected only a few times. Its antigen remains unknown. Data came from immunoSEQ multiplex PCR; TCRdb stores just in-frame clones and leaves some out. The sample includes roughly 1,800 clones, approximately 83% of them seen just once. The source of the sample is a study of immune evolution from preneoplasia to lung adenocarcinoma. Study details: HLA loss of heterozygosity: about 7% AIS, about 15% MIA, about 35% ADC, none AAH.

Study-wide results and caveats: Top clone share appeared to fall from AAH through AIS, MIA, adenocarcinoma.

The V end was cut by 2 bases, the J end by 0 bases, with 10 bases between. The CDR3 spans 16 residues. The V gene's germline CDR1 is SGHTA and CDR2 FQGNSA. Material for sequencing was FFPE invasive lung adenocarcinoma tissue. This sequence joins TRBV7-2 and TRBJ2-2; D not certain. The source of this sequence is a person aged 50 to 59 with lung adenocarcinoma. The CDR3 sequence is CASSLRLVANTGELFF. The CDR3 DNA follows: TGTGCCAGCAGCTTACGTTTAGTCGCGAACACCGGGGAGCTGTTTTTT.